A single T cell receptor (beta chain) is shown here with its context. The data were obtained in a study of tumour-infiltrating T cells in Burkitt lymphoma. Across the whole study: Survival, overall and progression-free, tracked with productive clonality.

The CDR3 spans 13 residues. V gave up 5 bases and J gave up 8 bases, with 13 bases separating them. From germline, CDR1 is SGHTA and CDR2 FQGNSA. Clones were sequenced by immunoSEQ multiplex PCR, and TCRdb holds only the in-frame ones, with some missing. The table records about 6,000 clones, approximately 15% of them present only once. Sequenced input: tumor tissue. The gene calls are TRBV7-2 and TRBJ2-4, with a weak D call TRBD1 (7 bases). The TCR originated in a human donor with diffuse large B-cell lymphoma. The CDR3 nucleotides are TGTGCCAGCAGCATTGACAGGGAGGACATTCAGTACTTC. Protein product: CASSIDREDIQYF. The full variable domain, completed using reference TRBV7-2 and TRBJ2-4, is GAGVSQSPSNKVTEKGKDVELRCDPISGHTALYWYRQSLGQGLEFLIYFQGNSAPDKSGLPSDRFSAERTGGSVSTLTIQRTQQEDSAVYLCASSIDREDIQYFGAGTRLSVL.